This section outlines one TCR beta chain sequence together with its context. Between the trimmed V and J ends, which lost 1 base and 0 bases, there was a span of 6 bases. Germline V gene lookup returns CDR1 MNHEY and CDR2 SVGEGT. CDR3 length: 14 amino acids. The sample comes from a study of blood T cell repertoires in COVID-19. Study overall: The United States, Italy and Spain provided the acute and convalescent COVID-19 samples. In each case, the material was cDNA or gDNA derived from T cells, B-cell-depleted T cells, or PBMCs.

Per the original methods: How many nucleated cells were present was estimated from reference gene primer amplification. Here immunoSEQ multiplex PCR was the method, and the copy in TCRdb shows in-frame clones only, minus some. For V, J and clone size, that table is used; D and trimming come from the DNA. The repertoire holds around 620,000 clones, with about 87% as singletons. V gene TRBV6-2 or TRBV6-3 combines with J gene TRBJ1-1; D remains ambiguous. The TCR sequence derives from a young woman with acute or convalescent COVID-19. Input material: peripheral blood. This CDR3 reads CASSYFGVNTEAFF. The CDR3 DNA is TGTGCCAGCAGTTACTTCGGAGTGAACACTGAAGCTTTCTTT.